What follows are 2 T cell receptor beta chains derived from one specimen sequenced in a study of blood T cell repertoires in COVID-19. This table comes from immunoSEQ multiplex PCR, and its TCRdb copy is limited to in-frame clones, with some not included. Here the sample spans just under 250,000 clones, 75% to 90% being singletons. Sequencing used peripheral blood. The receptor set was obtained from a woman in her twenties or thirties who had recovered from COVID-19.

This clone was counted only a few times. The gene calls are TRBV18 and TRBJ2-5, with a weak D call TRBD2 (5 bases). Deletions cut 3 bases from V and 4 bases from J, with 9 bases between. CDR1 and CDR2 from the germline V gene are KGHSH and LQKENI. The CDR3 totals 13 residues. DNA of the CDR3: TGTGCCAGCTCACCGAGGGAGCTAGAGACCCAGTACTTC. This sequence encodes CASSPRELETQYF. Drawing the rest from reference TRBV18 and TRBJ2-5, the complete variable domain is NAGVMQNPRHLVRRRGQEARLRCSPMKGHSHVYWYRQLPEEGLKFMVYLQKENIIDESGMPKERFSAEFPKEGPSILRIQQVVRGDSAAYFCASSPRELETQYFGPGTRLLVL.

The gene calls are TRBV5-1 and TRBJ2-4; perhaps TRBD2 as D (5 bases). Germline V lookup: CDR1 SGHRS, CDR2 YFSETQ. The CDR3 covers 15 residues. CDR3 loop: CAAQRRRLAKNIQYF. The DNA for the CDR3 is TGCGCGGCTCAGAGGAGGCGACTAGCCAAAAACATTCAGTACTTC.